This TCR beta chain was captured in a study of metastatic and nonmetastatic thyroid tumors (dated by TCRdb to the early 2020s). Context from the whole study: Repertoires from peripheral blood and from tumor or nodule tissue samples of malignant and benign thyroid patients were compared.

The method behind the library was PCR. The reads were generated on an Illumina HiSeq 4000. The TCR beta-chain CDR3 region of each patient was profiled by high-throughput sequencing. Processing in the source paper ran as follows. The researchers built a classifier to tell apart papillary thyroid cancer patients with distant metastasis, based on CDR3 differences among clinicopathological groups. Repertoire diversity was assessed with the Shannon index, and tumor-blood repertoire similarity with the Morisita-Horn index. TCRdb ran its own pipeline on the public reads, namely fastp trimming at Q25 and MiXCR clone calling, and kept in-frame beta chains. The V and J calls here are based on TCRdb, not the publication. In all, the sample holds roughly 20,000 clones, and 20% to 25% of those were seen once. Roughly 7.8% of the sample goes to the ten largest clones. Before undergoing thyroid surgery, none of the patients had been given any kind of treatment. Using T-cell receptor beta sequencing, the researchers looked back retrospectively at clinical samples from patients, gathered between about 2012 and 2018.

To note about this clone: Its cognate antigen has yet to be identified. No quality values exist for individual bases; no much larger clone is one base distant.

What the work shows at the level of the full study, not this receptor alone: TCR beta diversity was reported as significantly higher in malignant tumors than in benign nodules, in both blood and tumor samples.

The CDR3 measures 16 amino acids from cysteine to phenylalanine. Here the CDR3 DNA is all that survives: 48 bases in frame from base 1. V sheds 4 bases and J sheds 7 bases, leaving 17 bases between their ends. The germline V gene (reference sequence) gives CDR1 as PRHDT and CDR2 as FYEKMQ. The sample consisted of adjacent normal tissue. The sequence is built from TRBV13 and TRBJ1-6; a tentative D match to TRBD1 spans 5 bases. This sequence was found in a female donor with papillary thyroid cancer or a benign thyroid nodule (not recorded which). Some clones in this sample may be carry-over from other donors' samples. The sequenced DNA: TGTGCCAGCAGCTCCTCTTTAGAGGGGATAAATTCACCCCTCCACTTT. Translated, it reads CASSSSLEGINSPLHF.